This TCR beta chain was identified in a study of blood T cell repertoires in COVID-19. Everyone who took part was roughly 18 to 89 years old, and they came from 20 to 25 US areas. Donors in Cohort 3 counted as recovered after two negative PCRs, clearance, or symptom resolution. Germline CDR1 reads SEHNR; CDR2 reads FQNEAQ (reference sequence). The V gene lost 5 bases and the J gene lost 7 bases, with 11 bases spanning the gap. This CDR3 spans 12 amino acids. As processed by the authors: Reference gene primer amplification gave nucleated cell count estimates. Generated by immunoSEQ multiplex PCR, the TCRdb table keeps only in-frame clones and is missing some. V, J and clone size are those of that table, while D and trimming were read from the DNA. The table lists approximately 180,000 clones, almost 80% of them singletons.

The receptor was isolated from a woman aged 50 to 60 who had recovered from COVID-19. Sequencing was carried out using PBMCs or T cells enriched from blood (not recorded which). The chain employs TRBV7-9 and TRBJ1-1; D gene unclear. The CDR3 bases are TGTGCCAGCAGCCTGGGAGGGTTTGAAGCTTTCTTT. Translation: CASSLGGFEAFF.